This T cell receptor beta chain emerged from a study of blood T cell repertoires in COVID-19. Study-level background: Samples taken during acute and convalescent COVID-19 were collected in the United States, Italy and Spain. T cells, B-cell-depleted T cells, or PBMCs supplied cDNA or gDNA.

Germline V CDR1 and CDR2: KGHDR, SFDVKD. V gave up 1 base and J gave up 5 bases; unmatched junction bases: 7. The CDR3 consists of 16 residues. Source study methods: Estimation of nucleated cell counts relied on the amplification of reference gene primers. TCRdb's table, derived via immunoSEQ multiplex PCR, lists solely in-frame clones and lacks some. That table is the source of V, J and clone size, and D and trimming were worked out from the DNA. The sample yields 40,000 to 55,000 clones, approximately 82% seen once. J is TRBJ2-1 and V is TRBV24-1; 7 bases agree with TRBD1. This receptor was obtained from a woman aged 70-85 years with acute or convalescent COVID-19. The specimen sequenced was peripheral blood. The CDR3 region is CATSDFKGQKNNEQFF. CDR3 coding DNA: TGTGCCACCAGTGATTTTAAGGGACAGAAGAACAATGAGCAGTTCTTC.